What follows are 3 T cell receptor beta chains derived from one specimen sequenced in a study of T-cell memory formation after mild COVID-19. TCRdb reanalysed the 5' RACE reads using MiXCR and keeps one entry per CDR3 protein. The profile shows 180,000 or so distinct CDR3 sequences, approximately 10% of them singletons. The sequenced sample consisted of PBMCs or a T cell subset sorted from them (not recorded which). These receptors were collected from a man younger than 35 who had mild COVID-19 (a few samples of this study predate the infection). Cell type and time point are not known.

The chain couples TRBV3-1 to TRBJ1-2; D is undetermined. Germline CDR1 LGHDT, CDR2 YNNKEL (reference sequence). Trimming shortened V by 5 bases and J by 8 bases, and 21 bases separated the two germline ends. The CDR3 consists of 15 residues. The CDR3 sequence: CASSLDGADSGGYTF. CDR3 DNA: TGTGCCAGCAGCTTGGACGGCGCCGATTCGGGGGGCTACACCTTC.

The chain carries TRBV5-8 and TRBJ1-2; D not resolved. Germline CDR1 SGHTS, CDR2 YDEGEE. The V end lost 1 base, the J end lost 4 bases, and 8 bases lay between the germline ends. CDR3 length: 13 amino acids. The CDR3 protein is CASSLRGIYGYTF. As DNA, the CDR3 is TGTGCCAGCAGCTTGAGAGGGATCTATGGCTACACCTTC.

In its sample, this clonotype was seen a few times. The chain is built from TRBV3-1 and TRBJ1-6; TRBD1 matches at 10 bases. This CDR3 comprises 18 residues. Germline-derived CDR1 and CDR2 are LGHDT and YNNKEL (reference sequence). V lost 6 bases and J lost 4; bases outside the gene matches: 12. This CDR3 reads CASSPYRDRGKYNSPLHF. CDR3 DNA sequence: TGTGCCAGCAGTCCCTACAGGGACAGGGGAAAGTATAATTCACCCCTCCACTTT.